This passage covers 13 T cell receptor beta chains from one sample sequenced in a study of radiotherapy plus CTLA-4 blockade in lung cancer. Clones were sequenced by immunoSEQ multiplex PCR, and TCRdb holds only the in-frame ones, with some missing. The profile shows 55,000 to 80,000 clones, approximately 80% of them singletons. Sequences were derived from peripheral blood, sampled from a patient treated with radiotherapy plus ipilimumab. The source of these receptors is a human donor with non-small cell lung cancer who had a complete response to radiotherapy plus ipilimumab.

This chain joins TRBV5-4 and TRBJ2-5; 7 bases map to TRBD1. The CDR3 has 15 residues. Germline CDR1 and CDR2: SGHNT and YYREEE (reference sequence). V shed 5 bases and J 1 base; nucleotides not matched to a gene: 8. DNA of the CDR3: TGTGCCAGCAGTCGGGATAGGACAGGCCAAGAGACCCAGTACTTC. Amino acids: CASSRDRTGQETQYF.

This sequence joins TRBV6-5 and TRBJ2-1; 7 bases match TRBD1. CDR3 length: 16 residues. Germline V lookup: CDR1 MNHEY, CDR2 SVGAGI. The junction had 6 bases not matched to a gene; V was cut back by 1 base and J by 3 bases. The CDR3 is CASSYFRDSFYNEQFF. DNA of the CDR3: TGTGCCAGCAGTTACTTTAGGGACAGCTTCTACAATGAGCAGTTCTTC.

J is TRBJ2-1 and V is TRBV19; TRBD2 aligns across 14 bases. Germline V gene lookup returns CDR1 LNHDA and CDR2 SQIVND (reference sequence). Unmatched junction bases numbered 10, after V lost 7 bases and J lost 8 bases. The CDR3 consists of 16 residues. The CDR3, as DNA: TGTGCCAGTAAAATATCCGGGACTAGCGGGAGCGATGAGCAGTTCTTC. Protein product: CASKISGTSGSDEQFF. Using reference TRBV19 and TRBJ2-1 for the parts outside the CDR3, the full variable domain is DGGITQSPKYLFRKEGQNVTLSCEQNLNHDAMYWYRQDPGQGLRLIYYSQIVNDFQKGDIAEGYSVSREKKESFPLTVTSAQKNPTAFYLCASKISGTSGSDEQFFGPGTRLTVL.

The V gene is TRBV21-1, the J gene TRBJ2-7; the table's D call TRBD1 went unverified against the DNA. TRBV21-1 is marked as a pseudogene. CDR3 length: 12 amino acids. This chain's CDR3 is CASPQGGYEQYV. In DNA, the CDR3 is TGTGCCAGCCCCCAGGGCGGCTACGAGCAGTACGTC.

The chain has TRBV5-1 and TRBJ1-5; D perhaps matches TRBD1 (5 bases). The V end was cut by 7 bases, the J end by 7 bases, with 18 bases between. Germline assignment: CDR1 SGHRS and CDR2 YFSETQ. CDR3 length equals 14 residues. In DNA form, the CDR3 reads TGCGCCAGCTCCATCTACGGGGGGTCCCAGCCCCAGCATTTT. Translating gives CASSIYGGSQPQHF.

CDR3 amino acids: CASSLRGKGNTEAFF. CDR3 sequence (DNA): TGTGCCAGCAGCTTACGTGGGAAGGGGAACACTGAAGCTTTCTTT. This rearrangement joins TRBV7-9 to TRBJ1-1, with unresolved D. This CDR3 is built from 15 residues. Trimming removed 2 bases from V and 1 base from J, with 11 bases in between. In germline, CDR1 is SEHNR, CDR2 FQNEAQ (reference sequence). The variable domain in full, with the rest retrieved from reference TRBV7-9 and TRBJ1-1, is DTGVSQNPRHKITKRGQNVTFRCDPISEHNRLYWYRQTLGQGPEFLTYFQNEAQLEKSRLLSDRFSAERPKGSFSTLEIQRTEQGDSAMYLCASSLRGKGNTEAFFGQGTRLTVV.

This clone was counted between two and nine times. The chain links TRBV27 to TRBJ2-3; the D gene is possibly TRBD1 (5 bases). The V end was cut by 4 bases, the J end by 2 bases, with 16 bases between. Germline-derived CDR1 and CDR2 are MNHEY and SMNVEV (reference sequence). The CDR3 totals 16 residues. The CDR3 DNA reads as TGTGCCAGCAGTTGGGCAGGGTTTATTTCCACAGATACGCAGTATTTT. It encodes CASSWAGFISTDTQYF.

DNA for the CDR3: TGTGCCAGCAGCGCCCAACTCGCGGGAGGCGGCTACACCTTC. Translating gives CASSAQLAGGGYTF. The rearrangement links TRBV9 to TRBJ1-2; D call uncertain. Germline V gives CDR1 SGDLS, CDR2 YYNGEE. The CDR3 is made up of 14 amino acids. V gave up 3 bases and J gave up 8 bases, with 17 bases separating them.

This rearrangement joins TRBV19 to TRBJ2-2; TRBD1 or TRBD2 may be the D gene (6 bases each). The V gene's germline CDR1 is LNHDA and CDR2 SQIVND (reference sequence). This CDR3 is built from 15 residues. V was trimmed by 4 bases and J by 6 bases, leaving 15 bases between them. DNA for the CDR3: TGTGCCAGTAGTACACCTACTAGGGGGGCCGGGGAGCTGTTTTTT. Translated, it gives CASSTPTRGAGELFF.

The chain links TRBV25-1 to TRBJ1-1; 8 positions match TRBD1. The CDR3 sequence is 12 residues long. Per germline, CDR1 MGHDK and CDR2 SYGVNS. V lost 3 bases, J lost 11 bases, and 5 bases stayed unmatched. The CDR3: CASSEDRVEAFF. The CDR3 region has the DNA TGTGCCAGCAGTGAGGACAGGGTGGAGGCTTTCTTT.

This clone was observed a handful of times. The chain combines TRBV11-3 with TRBJ1-2; the match to TRBD1 covers 9 bases. Germline loops: CDR1 SGHNT, CDR2 YENEEA. The CDR3 has 15 amino acids. After removal of 1 base from V and 7 bases from J, the junction contained 7 bases not matched to a gene. The CDR3 DNA reads TGTGCCAGCAGCTTAGCCGGGACAGGGCCTTCTGGCTACACCTTC. It yields the protein CASSLAGTGPSGYTF.

This clone was recorded only once. The V call is TRBV29-1, the J call TRBJ2-5; 7 bases are shared with TRBD2. V gave up 3 bases and J gave up 4 bases; unmatched junction bases: 20. Germline assignment: CDR1 SQVTM and CDR2 ANQGSEA. The CDR3 is made up of 18 amino acids. For the CDR3, the DNA is TGCAGCGTTGATAGCCCCCATTTGGTGAGCGGGGTCGGAGAGACCCAGTACTTC. Translated: CSVDSPHLVSGVGETQYF.

This chain joins TRBV9 and TRBJ2-2; 9 nucleotides match TRBD2. The trim removed 0 bases at V and 6 bases at J, leaving 12 bases unmatched. The germline CDR1 and CDR2 sequences are SGDLS and YYNGEE. This CDR3 has 18 residues. CDR3 region: CASSVVGSGSGSPGELFF. CDR3 DNA: TGTGCCAGCAGCGTAGTTGGGAGTGGTAGCGGGAGTCCCGGGGAGCTGTTTTTT.